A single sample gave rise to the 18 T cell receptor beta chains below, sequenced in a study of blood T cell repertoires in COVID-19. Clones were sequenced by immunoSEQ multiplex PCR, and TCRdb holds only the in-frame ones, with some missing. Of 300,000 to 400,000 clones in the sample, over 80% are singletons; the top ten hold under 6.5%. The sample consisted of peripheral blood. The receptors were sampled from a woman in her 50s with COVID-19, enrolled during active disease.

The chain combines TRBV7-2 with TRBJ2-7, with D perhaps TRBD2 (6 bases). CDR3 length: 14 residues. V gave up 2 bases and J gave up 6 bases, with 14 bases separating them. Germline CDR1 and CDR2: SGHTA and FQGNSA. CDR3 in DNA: TGTGCCAGCAGCTTAAGGCGGGACCCACCCGAGCAGTACTTC. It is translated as CASSLRRDPPEQYF.

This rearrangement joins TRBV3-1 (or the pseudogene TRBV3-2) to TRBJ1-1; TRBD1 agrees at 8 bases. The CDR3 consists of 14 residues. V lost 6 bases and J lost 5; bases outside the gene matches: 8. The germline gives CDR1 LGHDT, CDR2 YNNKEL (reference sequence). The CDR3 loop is CASRPTGGGTEAFF. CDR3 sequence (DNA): TGTGCCAGCAGACCTACAGGGGGAGGGACTGAAGCTTTCTTT.

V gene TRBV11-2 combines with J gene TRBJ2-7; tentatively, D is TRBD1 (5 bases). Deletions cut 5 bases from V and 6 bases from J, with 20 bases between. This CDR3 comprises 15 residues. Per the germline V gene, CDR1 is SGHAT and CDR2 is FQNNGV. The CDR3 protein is CASSPGSGRPAEQYF. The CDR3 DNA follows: TGTGCCAGCAGCCCAGGGTCAGGGCGACCAGCCGAGCAGTACTTC.

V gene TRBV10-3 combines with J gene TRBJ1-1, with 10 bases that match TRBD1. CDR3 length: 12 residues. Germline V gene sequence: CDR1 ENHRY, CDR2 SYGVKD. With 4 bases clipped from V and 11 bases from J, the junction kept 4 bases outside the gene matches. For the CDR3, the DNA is TGTGCCATCAGTGGTGACAGGGGGCTCGCTTTCTTT. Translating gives CAISGDRGLAFF.

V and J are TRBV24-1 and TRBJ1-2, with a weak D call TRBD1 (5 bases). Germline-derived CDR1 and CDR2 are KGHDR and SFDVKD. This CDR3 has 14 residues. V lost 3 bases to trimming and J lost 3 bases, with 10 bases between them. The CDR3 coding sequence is TGTGCCACCAGTGATGTTGGGACTTACTATGGCTACACCTTC. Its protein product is CATSDVGTYYGYTF.

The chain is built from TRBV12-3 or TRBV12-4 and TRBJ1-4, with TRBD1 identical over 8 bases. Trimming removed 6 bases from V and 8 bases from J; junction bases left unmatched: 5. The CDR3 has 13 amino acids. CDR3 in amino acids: CASRRQGYEKLFF. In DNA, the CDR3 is TGTGCCAGCAGACGACAGGGGTACGAAAAACTGTTTTTT.

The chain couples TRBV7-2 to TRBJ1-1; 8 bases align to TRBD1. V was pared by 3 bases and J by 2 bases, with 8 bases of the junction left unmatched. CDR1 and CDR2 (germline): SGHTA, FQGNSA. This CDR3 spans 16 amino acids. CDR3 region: CASSLQGARFNTEAFF. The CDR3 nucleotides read TGTGCCAGCAGCTTGCAGGGGGCGAGGTTCAACACTGAAGCTTTCTTT. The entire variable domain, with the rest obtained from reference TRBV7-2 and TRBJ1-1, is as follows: GAGVSQSPSNKVTEKGKDVELRCDPISGHTALYWYRQSLGQGLEFLIYFQGNSAPDKSGLPSDRFSAERTGGSVSTLTIQRTQQEDSAVYLCASSLQGARFNTEAFFGQGTRLTVV.

Here the CDR3 reads CASSFKRLKYF. For the CDR3, the DNA is TGTGCCAGCAGTTTTAAGCGACTGAAGTATTTT. This sequence joins TRBV12-3 or TRBV12-4 and TRBJ2-3; D unclear. Trimming removed 3 bases at V and 13 bases at J, with 11 bases between. This CDR3 is 11 amino acids long.

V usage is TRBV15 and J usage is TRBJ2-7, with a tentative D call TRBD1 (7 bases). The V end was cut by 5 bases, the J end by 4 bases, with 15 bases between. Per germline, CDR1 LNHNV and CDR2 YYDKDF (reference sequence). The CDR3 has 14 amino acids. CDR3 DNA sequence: TGTGCCACCAGCCGCGGGACAGATTTTTACGAGCAGTACTTC. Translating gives CATSRGTDFYEQYF. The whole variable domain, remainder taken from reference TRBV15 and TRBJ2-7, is DAMVIQNPRYQVTQFGKPVTLSCSQTLNHNVMYWYQQKSSQAPKLLFHYYDKDFNNEADTPDNFQSRRPNTSFCFLDIRSPGLGDTAMYLCATSRGTDFYEQYFGPGTRLTVT.

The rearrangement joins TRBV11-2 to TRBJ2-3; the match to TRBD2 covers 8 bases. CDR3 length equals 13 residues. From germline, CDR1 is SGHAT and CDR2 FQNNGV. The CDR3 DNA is TGTGCATGGGCGCCGGGAGGGCCAGATACGCAGTATTTT. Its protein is CAWAPGGPDTQYF.

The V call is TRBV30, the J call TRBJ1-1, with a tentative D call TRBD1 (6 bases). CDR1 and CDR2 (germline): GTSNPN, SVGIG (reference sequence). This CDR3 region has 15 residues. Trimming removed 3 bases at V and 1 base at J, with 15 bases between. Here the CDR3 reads CAWRLGGTRNTEAFF. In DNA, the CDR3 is TGTGCCTGGAGGTTGGGTGGGACAAGGAACACTGAAGCTTTCTTT.

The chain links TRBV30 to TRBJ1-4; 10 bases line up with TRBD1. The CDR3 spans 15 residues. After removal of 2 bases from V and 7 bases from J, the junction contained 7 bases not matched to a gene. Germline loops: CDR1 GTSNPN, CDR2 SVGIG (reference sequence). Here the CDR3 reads CAWSMTGGRIEKLFF. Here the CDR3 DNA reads TGTGCCTGGAGTATGACAGGGGGCCGCATTGAAAAACTGTTTTTT.

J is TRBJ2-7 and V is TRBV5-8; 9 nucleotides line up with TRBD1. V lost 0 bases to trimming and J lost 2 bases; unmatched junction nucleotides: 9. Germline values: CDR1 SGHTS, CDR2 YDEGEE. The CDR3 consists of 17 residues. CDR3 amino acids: CASSLGHRTGVPYEQYF. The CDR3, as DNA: TGTGCCAGCAGCTTGGGGCACCGGACAGGGGTCCCCTACGAGCAGTACTTC. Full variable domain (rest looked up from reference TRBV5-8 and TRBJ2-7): EAGVTQSPTHLIKTRGQQATLRCSPISGHTSVYWYQQALGLGLQFLLWYDEGEERNRGNFPPRFSGRQFPNYSSELNVNALELEDSALYLCASSLGHRTGVPYEQYFGPGTRLTVT.

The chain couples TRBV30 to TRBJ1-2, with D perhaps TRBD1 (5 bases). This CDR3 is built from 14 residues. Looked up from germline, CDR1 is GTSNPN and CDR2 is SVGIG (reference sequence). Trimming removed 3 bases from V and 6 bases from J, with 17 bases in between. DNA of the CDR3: TGTGCCTGGAGCGGGACTATGGCCGGGGATGGCTACACCTTC. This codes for CAWSGTMAGDGYTF.

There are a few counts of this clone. In DNA form, the CDR3 reads TGTGCCAGTAGTGGCAGGGGATCGAACACTGAAGCTTTCTTT. This gives the protein CASSGRGSNTEAFF. The chain employs TRBV19 and TRBJ1-1; D is possibly TRBD1 (6 bases). The CDR3 length is 14 residues. Germline V gene sequence: CDR1 LNHDA, CDR2 SQIVND (reference sequence). V lost 5 bases to trimming and J lost 1 base, with 11 bases between them.

CDR3 coding DNA: TGTGCCAGCAGCCAAAGACTAGCGGGAGGGTTCGCGAACACCGGGGAGCTGTTTTTT. Encoded protein: CASSQRLAGGFANTGELFF. The rearrangement uses TRBV11-2 and TRBJ2-2, with 14 nucleotides matching TRBD2. CDR3 length equals 19 residues. Trimming took 5 bases from V and 0 from J; bases not matched to a gene: 8. Germline V gene lookup returns CDR1 SGHAT and CDR2 FQNNGV.

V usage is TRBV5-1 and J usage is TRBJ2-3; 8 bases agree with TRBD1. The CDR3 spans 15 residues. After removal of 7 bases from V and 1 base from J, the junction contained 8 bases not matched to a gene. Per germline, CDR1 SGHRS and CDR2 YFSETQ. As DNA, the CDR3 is TGCGCCAGCCGACAACCGGGACAGGGCACAGATACGCAGTATTTT. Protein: CASRQPGQGTDTQYF.

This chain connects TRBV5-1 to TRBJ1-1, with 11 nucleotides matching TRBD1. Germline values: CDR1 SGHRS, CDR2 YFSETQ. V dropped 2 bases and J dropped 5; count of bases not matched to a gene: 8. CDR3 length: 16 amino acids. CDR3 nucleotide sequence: TGCGCCAGCAGCTTTTCACCGGGACAGGGGGGTACTGAAGCTTTCTTT. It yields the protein CASSFSPGQGGTEAFF. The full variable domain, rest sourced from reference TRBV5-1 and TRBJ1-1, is KAGVTQTPRYLIKTRGQQVTLSCSPISGHRSVSWYQQTPGQGLQFLFEYFSETQRNKGNFPGRFSGRQFSNSRSEMNVSTLELGDSALYLCASSFSPGQGGTEAFFGQGTRLTVV.